This T cell receptor (beta chain) was recorded in a study of blood T cell repertoires in COVID-19. Study information: Some COVID-19 samples were acute and others convalescent; all came from the United States, Italy and Spain.

Per the original methods: Reference gene primer amplification gave nucleated cell count estimates. Only in-frame clones appear in the TCRdb table, and some are missing; sequencing was by immunoSEQ multiplex PCR. V and J calls and clone size are copied from that table; D and trimming were computed from the DNA. The table includes approximately 12,000 clones, around 90% detected once. CDR3 size: 16 residues. The J segment lost 4 bases and the V segment lost 4 bases, leaving 11 bases of the junction unmatched. Per germline, CDR1 SGHRS and CDR2 YFSETQ. The sequencing sample was made of peripheral blood. The TCR comes from a human donor in a cohort sampled during active COVID-19. The chain couples TRBV5-1 to TRBJ2-7; 10 bases line up with TRBD2. CDR3 bases: TGCGCCAGCAGCCCCTCCGGCCCTAGCGGGGGTTACGAGCAGTACTTC. This codes for CASSPSGPSGGYEQYF. The variable domain in full, with the rest retrieved from reference TRBV5-1 and TRBJ2-7, is KAGVTQTPRYLIKTRGQQVTLSCSPISGHRSVSWYQQTPGQGLQFLFEYFSETQRNKGNFPGRFSGRQFSNSRSEMNVSTLELGDSALYLCASSPSGPSGGYEQYFGPGTRLTVT.